This TCR beta chain is drawn from a study of cytomegalovirus exposure and HLA in healthy donors. Study-wide points: Some TCR beta chains (roughly 160 of them) were listed as cytomegalovirus-associated.

In the PCR, 60 Vbeta and 13 Jbeta primers were used. Using immunoSEQ multiplex PCR, the repertoire was profiled, and TCRdb retains in-frame clones only, with some absent. The table lists approximately 150,000 clones, more than 60% of them singletons. This clone was detected once. Its antigen is unknown. With V trimmed by 0 bases and J by 6 bases, 5 bases remained unmatched. Germline V gives CDR1 SGHRS, CDR2 YFSETQ. This CDR3 comprises 15 residues. What was sequenced was PBMCs. The clonotype was recovered from a woman between 18 and 30 years old in good health and CMV-seronegative. The V and J genes are TRBV5-1 and TRBJ2-1; 8 bases align to TRBD2. In DNA, the CDR3 is TGCGCCAGCAGCTTGGAGACTAGCGTAAGCAATGAGCAGTTCTTC. It codes for CASSLETSVSNEQFF. Based on the CDR3 plus reference TRBV5-1 and TRBJ2-1, the full variable domain is KAGVTQTPRYLIKTRGQQVTLSCSPISGHRSVSWYQQTPGQGLQFLFEYFSETQRNKGNFPGRFSGRQFSNSRSEMNVSTLELGDSALYLCASSLETSVSNEQFFGPGTRLTVL.